Shown below are 32 T cell receptor beta chains from a single sample sequenced in a study of Tregs in tolerant kidney transplant recipients. Related graft donors supplied nonmyeloablative bone marrow transplants, and mixed chimerism was transient. TCRdb's copy holds only in-frame clones and misses some; the assay was immunoSEQ multiplex PCR. This sample's table reports approximately 15,000 clones. The material was CD8+ T cells from blood (PBMCs), obtained 6 months after the transplant. These receptors came from a human patient who received a combined kidney and bone marrow transplant. Some T cells may have originated in the graft donor.

On this clone itself: The read comes to an end 3 residues before the CDR3 does, leaving the germline J gene to fill in the end. The V call is TRBV12-3 or TRBV12-4, the J call TRBJ2-4, with D uncertain. CDR3 length equals 15 residues. The V end lost 0 bases, the J end lost 0 bases, and 6 bases lay between the germline ends. The CDR3 bases that were read are TGTGCCAGCAGTTTAGCGCAGGCAGCCAAAAACATT. This codes for CASSLAQAAKNI. The CDR3 as a whole reads CASSLAQAAKNIQYF.

The DNA read from the CDR3 is TGTGCCAGCAGCTTGTCTCCTAGCGGGAGACAAGAGACC. This gives the protein CASSLSPSGRQET. The entire CDR3 is CASSLSPSGRQETQYF. The V and J genes are TRBV9 and TRBJ2-5; 10 nucleotides align to TRBD2. The DNA ends 3 residues before the CDR3 does, and the rest of the CDR3 is filled in from the germline J gene. The CDR3 covers 16 residues. CDR1 and CDR2 (germline): SGDLS, YYNGEE. J lost 2 bases, V lost 4 bases, and 8 bases had no gene match. Combining the CDR3 with reference TRBV9 and TRBJ2-5 gives the whole variable domain DSGVTQTPKHLITATGQRVTLRCSPRSGDLSVYWYQQSLDQGLQFLIQYYNGEERAKGNILERFSAQQFPDLHSELNLSSLELGDSALYFCASSLSPSGRQETQYFGPGTRLLVL.

Comment on this clone: The read ends 3 residues shy of where the CDR3 ends; the end is completed using the germline J gene. This chain links TRBV7-6 with TRBJ1-3; D is undetermined. The germline V gene has CDR1 SGHVS and CDR2 FNYEAQ. The CDR3 loop spans 15 amino acids. V lost 5 bases, J lost 5 bases, and 16 bases lay in between. CDR3 bases read: TGTGCCAGCAGCAACCACCCCCAGGCCCGAAACACC. Its protein is CASSNHPQARNT. The whole CDR3 protein is CASSNHPQARNTIYF.

In the case of this clone: The missing CDR3 end, 3 residues past where the read stops, is filled in from the germline J gene. The chain has TRBV4-1 and TRBJ1-4; D remains unclear. V shed 5 bases and J shed 3 bases, with 13 bases lying between them. This CDR3 contains 15 residues. CDR1 and CDR2 from the germline V gene are MGHRA and YSYEKL. The sequenced CDR3 bases are TGCGCCAGCAGCGCACGGGTCCCATCTAATGAAAAA. Its translation: CASSARVPSNEK. From start to end, the CDR3 is CASSARVPSNEKLFF.

About this clone: Read sequence stops 3 residues before the CDR3 end, and the germline J gene provides the missing end. This sequence joins TRBV19 and TRBJ1-1, with a tentative D call TRBD1 (6 bases). Trimming removed 3 bases from V and 1 base from J, with 9 bases in between. Germline V lookup: CDR1 LNHDA, CDR2 SQIVND (reference sequence). This CDR3 region has 14 residues. CDR3 DNA, as far as it was read: TGTGCCAGTAGTATGATGGGGGCGAACACTGAA. Its protein product is CASSMMGANTE. The whole CDR3 reads CASSMMGANTEAFF.

Concerning this clone: The sequence runs out 3 residues before the end of the CDR3; the remainder is reconstructed from the germline J gene. V is TRBV7-8 and J is TRBJ2-5; 7 bases map to TRBD2. V trimming: 5 bases; J trimming: 4 bases; junction bases outside the gene matches: 10. The germline V gene has CDR1 SGHVS and CDR2 FQNEAQ. CDR3 length equals 15 residues. Incomplete CDR3 DNA: TGTGCCAGCAGCGTTCCGGGACTAAATCGAGAGACC. Translation gives CASSVPGLNRET. The complete CDR3 protein is CASSVPGLNRETQYF.

A remark on this clone: The CDR3 end lies 3 residues beyond the end of the read and is filled in from the germline J gene. The gene calls are TRBV7-6 and TRBJ2-1; tentatively, D is TRBD1 (5 bases). V was pared by 2 bases and J by 8 bases, with 16 bases between. The germline CDR1 and CDR2 sequences are SGHVS and FNYEAQ. This CDR3 contains 15 residues. The CDR3 bases that were read are TGTGCCAGCAGCTTATGGGGCGATCAGGGCGATGAG. Amino acids: CASSLWGDQGDE. The full CDR3 protein reads CASSLWGDQGDEQFF. Variable domain in full (rest from reference TRBV7-6 and TRBJ2-1): GAGVSQSPRYKVTKRGQDVALRCDPISGHVSLYWYRQALGQGPEFLTYFNYEAQQDKSGLPNDRFSAERPEGSISTLTIQRTEQRDSAMYRCASSLWGDQGDEQFFGPGTRLTVL.

Notes on this clone: The CDR3 end falls 3 residues outside the read, so it is completed with the germline J gene. The chain has TRBV4-1 and TRBJ1-1; the match to TRBD1 covers 7 bases. V shed 4 bases, J shed 5 bases, and the junction held 13 bases outside the gene matches. This CDR3 has 16 residues. Germline CDR1 MGHRA, CDR2 YSYEKL. CDR3 DNA (partial): TGCGCCAGCAGCCGCAATACAGGGGTGGGAGGGACTGAA. Residues: CASSRNTGVGGTE. The entire CDR3 protein reads CASSRNTGVGGTEAFF.

As concerns this clone: The sequence runs out 3 residues before the end of the CDR3; the remainder is reconstructed from the germline J gene. The chain employs TRBV6-1 and TRBJ1-1; tentative D call: TRBD1 (5 bases). The germline V and J ends were trimmed by 0 bases and 1 base, with 15 bases remaining between them. CDR3 length equals 17 residues. Germline lookup yields CDR1 MNHNS and CDR2 SASEGT. The chain's CDR3 is CASSEARGGVPNTEAFF. The CDR3 bases that were read are TGTGCCAGCAGTGAAGCCCGGGGCGGGGTGCCGAACACTGAA.

Concerning this clone itself: From the germline J gene comes the end of the CDR3, since the read stops 3 residues before it. The chain employs TRBV18 and TRBJ2-5; maybe TRBD1 (5 bases). The CDR3 is made up of 15 amino acids. Trimming stripped 4 bases from V and 1 base from J, with 13 bases between. The V gene's germline CDR1 is KGHSH and CDR2 LQKENI. The CDR3 bases that were read are TGTGCCAGCTCACTCCCGCAGGGTAGCCAAGAGACC. Its protein is CASSLPQGSQET. From start to end, the CDR3 is CASSLPQGSQETQYF.

With regard to this clone: The CDR3 goes on 3 residues after the read ends, and that part is filled in from the germline J gene. The rearrangement uses TRBV18 and TRBJ2-4; 7 bases fit TRBD1. Germline assignment: CDR1 KGHSH and CDR2 LQKENI. The CDR3 has 17 residues. The DNA read from the CDR3 is TGTGCCAGCTCACCAAACCCCTACGACAGGGAAAAAAATGGT. It translates to CASSPNPYDREKNG. The whole CDR3 protein is CASSPNPYDREKNGQYF.

On this clone: The read finishes 3 residues shy of the CDR3 end, and the germline J gene is used to complete it. The chain is built from TRBV20-1 and TRBJ2-1; 10 bases agree with TRBD1. The germline V gene has CDR1 DFQATT and CDR2 SNEGSKA (reference sequence). V shed 1 base and J 1 base; nucleotides not matched to a gene: 4. The CDR3 is 16 amino acids. The CDR3 bases that were read are TGCAGTGCTAGAGGCCGACAGGGGGCTTCCTACAATGAG. It codes for CSARGRQGASYNE. From start to end, the CDR3 is CSARGRQGASYNEQFF.

As for this clone: The read ends 3 residues before the CDR3 terminus; that terminus is restored from the germline J gene. The J gene is TRBJ1-2, the V gene TRBV5-1; 12 positions agree with TRBD1. Germline CDR1 SGHRS, CDR2 YFSETQ. This CDR3 contains 18 residues. Trimming cost V 0 bases and J 5 bases; bases outside gene matches: 11. CDR3 region: CASSLGDRGRRVAYGYTF. CDR3 DNA (partial): TGCGCCAGCAGCTTGGGGGACAGGGGGCGAAGAGTAGCATATGGC.

With regard to this clone: The read ends 3 residues early relative to the CDR3; the germline J gene fills the gap. The chain combines TRBV5-1 with TRBJ2-1; 10 nucleotides match TRBD2. In germline, CDR1 is SGHRS, CDR2 YFSETQ. V lost 4 bases, J lost 4 bases, and 8 bases stayed unmatched. The length of the CDR3 is 16 residues. This chain's CDR3 is CASSPLAGAGYNEQFF. The CDR3 bases that were read are TGCGCCAGCAGCCCCCTAGCGGGAGCAGGGTACAATGAG.

The covered CDR3 bases are TGTGCCAGCAACGTGGGACAGGTAGGCGAG. It specifies CASNVGQVGE. The full CDR3 protein reads CASNVGQVGEQYF. The chain employs TRBV5-6 and TRBJ2-7; 8 nucleotides agree with TRBD1. Read data end 3 residues before the CDR3 end; the end is taken from the germline J gene. V trimming: 6 bases; J trimming: 6 bases; junction bases outside the gene matches: 8. The CDR3 runs 13 residues. Germline lookup yields CDR1 SGHDT and CDR2 YYEEEE.

On this clone: The read ends 3 residues shy of where the CDR3 ends; the end is completed using the germline J gene. V usage is TRBV7-7 and J usage is TRBJ2-5, with unresolved D. This CDR3 comprises 13 residues. Per germline, CDR1 SSHAT and CDR2 FNYEAQ (reference sequence). Trimming left V 4 bases short and J 2 bases short, with 8 bases between. The CDR3 is CASSSVLQETQYF. CDR3 bases read: TGTGCCAGCAGCTCCGTCCTGCAAGAGACC.

With respect to this clone: The sequenced fragment ends 3 residues before the CDR3 boundary, so the rest is inferred from the germline J gene. The rearrangement joins TRBV5-6 to TRBJ2-1; 8 bases align to TRBD2. With 2 bases clipped from V and 8 bases from J, the junction kept 3 bases outside the gene matches. Germline CDR1 SGHDT, CDR2 YYEEEE. The CDR3 totals 13 residues. The CDR3: CASSLGTRDEQFF. The CDR3 bases that were read are TGTGCCAGCAGCTTAGGGACTAGGGATGAG.

In the case of this clone: The read is 3 residues too short to cover the CDR3 end, so that end is filled in from the germline J gene. The rearrangement uses TRBV6-2 or TRBV6-3 and TRBJ2-2; D remains unclear. The CDR3 runs 14 residues. Germline CDR1 is MNHEY and CDR2 is SVGEGT. Trimming removed 5 bases at V and 1 base at J, with 8 bases between. The CDR3 DNA, read in part, is TGTGCCAGCAGTGTGACTCTGAACACCGGGGAG. It codes for CASSVTLNTGE. The whole CDR3 sequence is CASSVTLNTGELFF.

Comments on this clone: The read comes to an end 3 residues before the CDR3 does, leaving the germline J gene to fill in the end. This rearrangement joins TRBV12-3 or TRBV12-4 to TRBJ2-5; 9 bases are a match to TRBD1. The CDR3 has 13 amino acids. After removal of 5 bases from V and 4 bases from J, the junction contained 2 bases not matched to a gene. The CDR3 DNA, read in part, is TGTGCCAGCAGTGCGACAGGGGGAGAGACC. As protein: CASSATGGET. The CDR3 reads in full as CASSATGGETQYF.

With respect to this clone: The CDR3 extends 3 residues past the end of the read, so its final part is completed from the germline J gene. The chain employs TRBV18 and TRBJ1-2; 7 nucleotides align to TRBD1. CDR3 length: 18 amino acids. Germline V CDR1 and CDR2: KGHSH, LQKENI. This CDR3 is CASSPPSRTGTSTDTYTF. Partial CDR3 DNA: TGTGCCAGCTCACCACCTTCAAGGACAGGTACTAGCACAGATACC.

According to its frequency, this clone is medium-sized (0.01 to 0.1%). The read terminates 3 residues ahead of where the CDR3 ends, so the germline J gene completes it. The chain couples TRBV5-1 to TRBJ1-2, with a possible D match to TRBD1 (6 bases). V dropped 6 bases and J dropped 7 bases, with 13 bases sitting between them. Germline CDR1 SGHRS, CDR2 YFSETQ. This CDR3 comprises 12 residues. Here the CDR3 reads CASTEGVAGYTF. CDR3 DNA (partial): TGCGCCAGCACCGAGGGGGTCGCTGGC.

As concerns this clone: The read finishes 3 residues shy of the CDR3 end, and the germline J gene is used to complete it. The chain couples TRBV27 to TRBJ2-3; maybe TRBD2 (5 bases). The V and J ends lost 7 bases and 0 bases respectively, with 17 bases between them. Germline lookup yields CDR1 MNHEY and CDR2 SMNVEV (reference sequence). The CDR3 is made up of 16 amino acids. This CDR3 is CASTSLEAPSTDTQYF. CDR3 bases read: TGTGCCAGCACCTCACTAGAGGCTCCTAGCACAGATACG.

As for this clone: Read sequence stops 3 residues before the CDR3 end, and the germline J gene provides the missing end. The chain has TRBV28 and TRBJ2-7; TRBD1 matches 11 bases. The CDR3 is made up of 14 amino acids. V dropped 5 bases and J dropped 5; count of bases not matched to a gene: 5. Germline CDR1 and CDR2: MDHEN and SYDVKM. Incomplete CDR3 DNA: TGTGCCAGCAGTCCCGGGACAGGGGGGAACGAG. This codes for CASSPGTGGNE. The full CDR3 is CASSPGTGGNEQYF. The full variable domain, completed using reference TRBV28 and TRBJ2-7, is DVKVTQSSRYLVKRTGEKVFLECVQDMDHENMFWYRQDPGLGLRLIYFSYDVKMKEKGDIPEGYSVSREKKERFSLILESASTNQTSMYLCASSPGTGGNEQYFGPGTRLTVT.

Points on this clone: The sequenced fragment ends 3 residues before the CDR3 boundary, so the rest is inferred from the germline J gene. The chain carries TRBV2 and TRBJ2-3; 13 nucleotides agree with TRBD2. CDR1 SNHLY and CDR2 FYNNEI come from the germline V gene. There are 16 residues in the CDR3. Unmatched junction bases numbered 7, after V lost 4 bases and J lost 6 bases. This CDR3 is CASSGRLAGGRDTQYF. Incomplete CDR3 DNA: TGTGCCAGCAGTGGGCGACTAGCGGGGGGAAGGGATACG.

The sequenced CDR3 bases are TGTGCCAGCAGCCCTGATTGGGGGCTAGGGTCCTACGAG. The encoded protein is CASSPDWGLGSYE. The whole CDR3 region reads CASSPDWGLGSYEQYF. V and J are TRBV14 and TRBJ2-7; possible D gene TRBD1, 6 bases. The CDR3 end is not reached by the read, which stops 3 residues before it; the germline J gene fills it in. The CDR3 length is 16 residues. Trimming pared 4 bases from V and 1 base from J, leaving 17 bases between. The germline V gene has CDR1 SGHDN and CDR2 FVKESK.

Concerning this clone itself: Read data end 3 residues before the CDR3 end; the end is taken from the germline J gene. The J gene is TRBJ2-7, the V gene TRBV7-9, with 7 bases fitting TRBD1. Germline assignment: CDR1 SEHNR and CDR2 FQNEAQ (reference sequence). J was trimmed by 5 bases and V by 5 bases; bases with no gene match: 6. This CDR3 has 13 residues. The covered CDR3 bases are TGTGCCAGCAGCCCGAGTGACAGGGACGAG. Protein: CASSPSDRDE. The full CDR3 reads CASSPSDRDEQYF.

Remarks on this clone: Read coverage stops 3 residues before the CDR3 terminus; the germline J gene supplies the remainder. This chain uses TRBV19 with TRBJ1-2, with TRBD1 matching 10 bases. Germline CDR1 is LNHDA and CDR2 is SQIVND (reference sequence). V trimming: 5 bases; J trimming: 4 bases; junction bases outside the gene matches: 4. This CDR3 has 14 residues. The CDR3 loop is CASSPGTGAYGYTF. CDR3 DNA (partial): TGTGCCAGTAGTCCCGGGACAGGGGCCTATGGC.

With respect to this clone: The read stops 3 residues short of the end of the CDR3; the missing end is completed from the germline J gene. The rearrangement uses TRBV7-6 and TRBJ1-2; 11 positions agree with TRBD1. Germline CDR1 and CDR2: SGHVS and FNYEAQ. The CDR3 extends over 15 amino acids. The part of the CDR3 DNA that was read is TGTGCCAGCAGCCCCACCAGGACAGGGGGCAAAGGC. It encodes CASSPTRTGGKG. The whole CDR3 sequence reads CASSPTRTGGKGYTF.

A remark on this clone: The sequence runs out 3 residues before the end of the CDR3; the remainder is reconstructed from the germline J gene. This chain links TRBV18 with TRBJ1-1, with TRBD1 identical over 7 bases. The CDR3 length is 15 residues. CDR1 and CDR2 from the germline V gene are KGHSH and LQKENI. The CDR3 is CASSHPGGGEGKAFF. CDR3 DNA (partial): TGTGCCAGCTCACACCCGGGAGGGGGCGAGGGGAAA. Based on the CDR3 plus reference TRBV18 and TRBJ1-1, the full variable domain is NAGVMQNPRHLVRRRGQEARLRCSPMKGHSHVYWYRQLPEEGLKFMVYLQKENIIDESGMPKERFSAEFPKEGPSILRIQQVVRGDSAAYFCASSHPGGGEGKAFFGQGTRLTVV.

For this clone: Read coverage stops 3 residues before the CDR3 terminus; the germline J gene supplies the remainder. The V gene is TRBV29-1, the J gene TRBJ1-2; D not resolved. The CDR3 covers 12 residues. The ends were cut back, 3 bases at V and 7 bases at J, with 12 bases in the middle. The germline CDR1 and CDR2 sequences are SQVTM and ANQGSEA. CDR3 protein: CSVDSLKGGYTF. Partial CDR3 DNA: TGCAGCGTTGACTCTTTAAAGGGTGGC.

Concerning this clone itself: From the germline J gene comes the end of the CDR3, since the read stops 3 residues before it. The V call is TRBV6-1, the J call TRBJ1-2; 8 bases align to TRBD1. Germline trimming cut 3 bases from V and 4 bases from J; bases unmatched to any gene: 4. There are 14 residues in the CDR3. Germline loops: CDR1 MNHNS, CDR2 SASEGT. Incomplete CDR3 DNA: TGTGCCAGCAGTGACCAGACAGGGGCCTATGGC. It is translated as CASSDQTGAYG. Given in full, the CDR3 is CASSDQTGAYGYTF.

To note about this clone: From the germline J gene comes the end of the CDR3, since the read stops 3 residues before it. The chain is built from TRBV14 and TRBJ2-2; perhaps TRBD2 as D (5 bases). Per germline, CDR1 SGHDN and CDR2 FVKESK. This CDR3 is 16 amino acids long. The CDR3 sequence: CASSQPPRRVNEKLFF. The sequenced CDR3 bases are TGTGCCAGCAGCCAACCACCGAGGCGGGTTAATGAAAAG.